This record looks at one T cell receptor beta chain sequence and its context. This sample was taken from a study of OX40 agonist ivuxolimab in advanced cancers. V lost 1 base, J lost 3 bases, and 8 bases stayed unmatched. The CDR3 loop spans 17 amino acids. Germline CDR1 reads MDHEN; CDR2 reads SYDVKM. Repertoires were generated with immunoSEQ multiplex PCR, while TCRdb's copy carries only in-frame clones and drops some. The sample holds 80,000 to 100,000 clones, 90% to 95% seen once. This receptor was taken from an adult with an advanced solid tumor such as melanoma, head and neck, liver or kidney cancer. V and J are TRBV28 and TRBJ2-7; 11 bases align to TRBD2. This sample comprised CD4+ or CD8+ T cells sorted from blood, obtained in a trial of the OX40 agonist ivuxolimab. CDR3 DNA sequence: TGTGCCAGCAGTTTATTAGCGGGGGGGGTTTCAGGCTACGAGCAGTACTTC. Translating it yields CASSLLAGGVSGYEQYF. Full variable domain (rest looked up from reference TRBV28 and TRBJ2-7): DVKVTQSSRYLVKRTGEKVFLECVQDMDHENMFWYRQDPGLGLRLIYFSYDVKMKEKGDIPEGYSVSREKKERFSLILESASTNQTSMYLCASSLLAGGVSGYEQYFGPGTRLTVT.